The 28 T cell receptor beta chains presented below share a single source sample, sequenced in a study of T cells after yellow fever vaccination. TCRdb re-analysed the 5' RACE reads in MiXCR, keeping a single row per CDR3 protein. Here the sample spans roughly 500,000 distinct CDR3 sequences, 15% to 20% being singletons. The specimen comprised PBMCs, sampled 15 days after the yellow fever booster vaccination. These receptors all stem from a man under 40 who received the YFV17D yellow fever vaccine.

This clonotype was recorded a few times. V and J are TRBV3-1 and TRBJ2-1, with TRBD2 identical over 9 bases. From germline, CDR1 is LGHDT and CDR2 YNNKEL (reference sequence). J gave up 5 bases and V 4 bases, and 9 bases lay outside the gene matches. This CDR3 has 16 residues. CDR3 in DNA: TGTGCCAGCAGCCCGATGACTAGCGGATTCCACAATGAGCAGTTCTTC. This encodes CASSPMTSGFHNEQFF.

The chain couples TRBV7-9 to TRBJ2-7; 8 nucleotides match TRBD2. This CDR3 contains 15 residues. Looked up from germline, CDR1 is SEHNR and CDR2 is FQNEAQ (reference sequence). J lost 0 bases, V lost 5 bases, and 6 bases had no gene match. This CDR3 is CASSSTSGNSYEQYF. The CDR3 DNA reads TGTGCCAGCAGCAGCACTAGCGGAAACTCCTACGAGCAGTACTTC.

This clonotype was picked up a small number of times. The rearrangement joins TRBV6-4 to TRBJ2-2, with a possible D match to TRBD2 (5 bases). CDR1 and CDR2 from the germline V gene are MRHNA and SNTAGT. This CDR3 contains 12 residues. V lost 6 bases and J lost 5, with 7 bases in between. DNA of the CDR3: TGTGCCAGCAGCGGGGTTACCGGGGAGCTGTTTTTT. Residues: CASSGVTGELFF.

This clonotype was counted between two and nine times. The chain combines TRBV5-1 with TRBJ2-2; 10 nucleotides match TRBD1. V dropped 2 bases and J dropped 2; count of bases not matched to a gene: 6. The length of the CDR3 is 17 residues. Germline CDR1 SGHRS, CDR2 YFSETQ. The CDR3 reads CASSLRDRGINTGELFF. In DNA, the CDR3 is TGCGCCAGCAGCTTACGGGACAGGGGTATTAACACCGGGGAGCTGTTTTTT.

The V gene is TRBV6-2 or TRBV6-3, the J gene TRBJ2-5, with D unresolved. The CDR3 sequence is 14 residues long. The V gene's germline CDR1 is MNHEY and CDR2 SVGEGT. Trimming cost V 6 bases and J 0 bases, with 11 bases left between them. The CDR3 nucleotides read TGTGCCAGCAGGAATGACGGAAACCAAGAGACCCAGTACTTC. Its translation: CASRNDGNQETQYF.

The chain joins TRBV7-8 to TRBJ2-1; unclear D gene. CDR1 is SGHVS, CDR2 FQNEAQ, per germline. The V and J ends lost 0 bases and 8 bases respectively, with 11 bases between them. The CDR3 has 14 amino acids. The CDR3 sequence is CASSLATIVDEQFF. The CDR3 DNA reads as TGTGCCAGCAGCTTAGCAACTATCGTCGATGAGCAGTTCTTC.

The chain links TRBV7-9 to TRBJ2-7; 11 nucleotides agree with TRBD2. The CDR3 is made up of 16 amino acids. The germline gives CDR1 SEHNR, CDR2 FQNEAQ (reference sequence). The J segment lost 0 bases and the V segment lost 1 base, leaving 2 bases of the junction unmatched. CDR3 sequence reads: CASSLETSGSSYEQYF. In nucleotides, the CDR3 is TGTGCCAGCAGCTTAGAAACTAGCGGGAGCTCCTACGAGCAGTACTTC.

This clonotype was recorded a few times. The chain recombines TRBV6-1 with TRBJ2-4; 7 nucleotides match TRBD1. The CDR3 is 15 residues long. CDR1 and CDR2 from the germline V gene are MNHNS and SASEGT. V was pared by 10 bases and J by 8 bases, with 17 bases of the junction left unmatched. CDR3 residues: CATTGALWGADIQYF. CDR3 bases: TGTGCCACTACAGGGGCGTTGTGGGGAGCGGACATTCAGTACTTC.

This clonotype has just a few counts. This chain connects TRBV15 to TRBJ2-4; D is ambiguous. Germline loops: CDR1 LNHNV, CDR2 YYDKDF (reference sequence). This CDR3 has 16 amino acids. V was clipped by 0 bases and J by 9 bases, with 18 bases between them. The CDR3 region is CATSRDGGRHSGIQYF. The DNA of the CDR3 is TGTGCCACCAGCAGAGATGGTGGCAGACACTCGGGCATTCAGTACTTC.

This clonotype occurred a few times. DNA for the CDR3: TGTGCCAGCAGTTTAATAGGGAGGACTGAAGCTTTCTTT. As protein: CASSLIGRTEAFF. The chain couples TRBV12-3 or TRBV12-4 to TRBJ1-1; D call uncertain. Trimming cost V 2 bases and J 5 bases, with 9 bases left between them. The CDR3 is 13 amino acids.

V and J are TRBV5-6 and TRBJ1-6, with a possible D match to TRBD1 (5 bases). The V end was cut by 3 bases, the J end by 9 bases, with 16 bases between. CDR1 is SGHDT, CDR2 YYEEEE, per germline. CDR3 length: 15 residues. This CDR3 reads CASSSTPTGGSPLHF. As DNA, the CDR3 is TGTGCCAGCAGCTCGACACCAACCGGGGGTTCACCCCTCCACTTT.

This clonotype was detected only a few times. J is TRBJ2-2 and V is TRBV5-1; a possible D gene is TRBD1 (6 bases). The V end lost 7 bases, the J end lost 2 bases, and 15 bases lay between the germline ends. Per the germline V gene, CDR1 is SGHRS and CDR2 is YFSETQ. This CDR3 has 15 amino acids. CDR3 in DNA: TGCGCCAGCGCCGAGACAGGCGTTAACACCGGGGAGCTGTTTTTT. The encoded protein is CASAETGVNTGELFF.

The gene calls are TRBV29-1 and TRBJ2-1; D is possibly TRBD2 (5 bases). The V end lost 5 bases, the J end lost 6 bases, and 20 bases lay between the germline ends. This CDR3 spans 15 amino acids. In germline, CDR1 is SQVTM, CDR2 ANQGSEA. The CDR3: CSVKAGGLGVNEQFF. CDR3 coding DNA: TGCAGCGTTAAGGCTGGCGGGCTGGGAGTCAATGAGCAGTTCTTC.

The V call is TRBV5-6, the J call TRBJ2-7; 8 bases align to TRBD1. The CDR3 runs to 14 residues. The V segment lost 4 bases and the J segment 2 bases; nucleotides outside the gene matches: 5. The germline V gene has CDR1 SGHDT and CDR2 YYEEEE. The CDR3 here is CASSAGQAPYEQYF. The DNA for the CDR3 is TGTGCCAGCAGCGCGGGACAGGCCCCCTACGAGCAGTACTTC.

V usage is TRBV6-5 and J usage is TRBJ2-7, with 7 bases matching TRBD1. The germline V gene encodes CDR1 MNHEY and CDR2 SVGAGI. The ends lost 2 bases at V and 3 bases at J; junction bases unmatched: 4. The CDR3 has 14 amino acids. The CDR3 region is CASSYTGTVYEQYF. DNA of the CDR3: TGTGCCAGCAGTTACACCGGGACAGTCTACGAGCAGTACTTC.

This sequence joins TRBV15 and TRBJ1-5; D not certain. This CDR3 has 18 amino acids. Per the germline V gene, CDR1 is LNHNV and CDR2 is YYDKDF (reference sequence). V was cut by 1 base and J by 1 base, with 17 bases left in between. The CDR3: CATSRGSGAEWSNQPQHF. The DNA for the CDR3 is TGTGCCACCAGCAGAGGAAGTGGAGCAGAATGGAGCAATCAGCCCCAGCATTTT. The entire variable domain, with the rest obtained from reference TRBV15 and TRBJ1-5, is as follows: DAMVIQNPRYQVTQFGKPVTLSCSQTLNHNVMYWYQQKSSQAPKLLFHYYDKDFNNEADTPDNFQSRRPNTSFCFLDIRSPGLGDTAMYLCATSRGSGAEWSNQPQHFGDGTRLSIL.

The CDR3 loop reads CASSAPPGQLISGANVLTF. DNA for the CDR3: TGTGCCAGCAGCGCCCCGCCGGGACAGTTAATTTCTGGGGCCAACGTCCTGACTTTC. The chain links TRBV11-2 to TRBJ2-6, with TRBD1 matching over 7 bases. This CDR3 region has 19 residues. Germline values: CDR1 SGHAT, CDR2 FQNNGV. V lost 5 bases to trimming and J lost 1 base; unmatched junction nucleotides: 14.

There are a few counts of this clonotype. The rearrangement uses TRBV12-3 or TRBV12-4 and TRBJ2-1; D gene uncertain. Trimming removed 5 bases from V and 11 bases from J, with 22 bases in between. This CDR3 comprises 15 residues. CDR3 sequence reads: CASSLLFLSSGKQFF. In nucleotides, the CDR3 is TGTGCCAGCAGTCTCCTCTTCCTTTCAAGTGGGAAGCAGTTCTTC.

The rearrangement links TRBV7-8 to TRBJ2-3; D is undetermined. CDR1 is SGHVS and CDR2 is FQNEAQ in the germline V gene. Trimming shortened V by 1 base and J by 2 bases, and 13 bases separated the two germline ends. This CDR3 is 16 amino acids long. Here the CDR3 reads CASSLEAGLHTDTQYF. In nucleotides, the CDR3 is TGTGCCAGCAGCTTAGAGGCTGGGTTACACACAGATACGCAGTATTTT.

V usage is TRBV4-3 and J usage is TRBJ2-3; 9 bases map to TRBD2. V was clipped by 3 bases and J by 10 bases; unmatched bases: 14. Germline CDR1 is LGHNA and CDR2 is YSLEER. The CDR3 is 16 residues long. Written as DNA, the CDR3 is TGCGCCAGCAGCCAGGGAAGCGGGAGGCCGCCGGAAGCGCAGTATTTT. Residues: CASSQGSGRPPEAQYF.

This clonotype appeared a few times. The V and J genes are TRBV6-2 or TRBV6-3 and TRBJ2-7; the D gene is possibly TRBD2 (6 bases). Trimming cost V 2 bases and J 1 base, with 15 bases left between them. Germline V gives CDR1 MNHEY, CDR2 SVGEGT. There are 16 residues in the CDR3. The CDR3 DNA reads TGTGCCAGCAGTTACATAAGCGGGCTTTTTTCCTACGAGCAGTACTTC. This sequence encodes CASSYISGLFSYEQYF.

The chain uses TRBV7-6 and TRBJ2-7; D might be TRBD2 (5 bases). The germline V gene encodes CDR1 SGHVS and CDR2 FNYEAQ. Trimming removed 0 bases from V and 3 bases from J, with 15 bases in between. This CDR3 has 16 residues. CDR3 DNA sequence: TGTGCCAGCAGCTTAGCTGGGAAGGGAGCTTTCTACGAGCAGTACTTC. Protein sequence: CASSLAGKGAFYEQYF.

This clonotype came up a few times. This chain links TRBV5-1 with TRBJ2-2; D ambiguous. The CDR3 is 14 amino acids. V lost 6 bases to trimming and J lost 0 bases, with 9 bases between them. Germline V gene sequence: CDR1 SGHRS, CDR2 YFSETQ. CDR3 protein: CASKVEPNTGELFF. In nucleotides, the CDR3 is TGCGCCAGCAAGGTTGAACCGAACACCGGGGAGCTGTTTTTT.

The chain joins TRBV20-1 to TRBJ2-7; TRBD2 aligns across 8 bases. There are 13 residues in the CDR3. Trimming at V came to 6 bases and at J to 2 bases, leaving 6 bases not matched to a gene. Germline V CDR1 and CDR2: DFQATT, SNEGSKA (reference sequence). The CDR3 region is CSARTSRTYEQYF. CDR3 DNA: TGCAGTGCCAGGACTAGCCGAACCTACGAGCAGTACTTC.

The chain is built from TRBV18 and TRBJ2-7; D is possibly TRBD1 or TRBD2 (6 bases each). The germline V gene encodes CDR1 KGHSH and CDR2 LQKENI. The CDR3 runs to 17 residues. V lost 0 bases and J lost 5, with 20 bases in between. The CDR3 sequence: CASSPPRGARFRDEQYF. The CDR3, as DNA: TGTGCCAGCTCACCACCGAGGGGGGCCAGATTCCGCGACGAGCAGTACTTC. The full variable domain, its missing parts supplied by reference TRBV18 and TRBJ2-7, is NAGVMQNPRHLVRRRGQEARLRCSPMKGHSHVYWYRQLPEEGLKFMVYLQKENIIDESGMPKERFSAEFPKEGPSILRIQQVVRGDSAAYFCASSPPRGARFRDEQYFGPGTRLTVT.

This clonotype showed up just a few times. The chain combines TRBV5-1 with TRBJ2-1; TRBD2 matches 11 bases. This CDR3 is built from 16 residues. The germline CDR1 and CDR2 sequences are SGHRS and YFSETQ. The trim removed 4 bases at V and 3 bases at J, leaving 6 bases unmatched. The CDR3 sequence is CASSTSGTSGYNEQFF. As DNA, the CDR3 is TGCGCCAGCAGCACGTCGGGGACTAGCGGCTACAATGAGCAGTTCTTC.

This clonotype was counted many times. The rearrangement joins TRBV9 to TRBJ1-5, with 8 bases that match TRBD1. The V gene's germline CDR1 is SGDLS and CDR2 YYNGEE. The CDR3 has 15 amino acids. The V gene end was trimmed by 0 bases and the J gene end by 5 bases; junction bases not matched to a gene: 4. In DNA, the CDR3 is TGTGCCAGCAGCGTAGCGCCGACAGGGGATCAGCCCCAGCATTTT. Translating gives CASSVAPTGDQPQHF.

This clonotype has only a few counts. The chain links TRBV5-1 to TRBJ2-5; weak D call: TRBD1 (6 bases). Trimming took 1 base from V and 5 from J, leaving 15 bases between them. The CDR3 covers 15 residues. Germline loops: CDR1 SGHRS, CDR2 YFSETQ. CDR3 region: CASSLRSRGRETQYF. The CDR3 bases are TGCGCCAGCAGCTTGAGGAGCAGGGGTCGGGAGACCCAGTACTTC.